This T cell receptor (beta chain) is drawn from a study of blood T cell repertoires in COVID-19 (dated by TCRdb to the early 2020s). The study in broad terms: Samples from collaborators originated in the United States, Italy and Spain and spanned both the acute and convalescent phases of COVID-19. The prospective study material was composed of cDNA or gDNA derived from T cells, B-cell-depleted T cells, or PBMCs. The dataset comprised deeply sampled blood TCRbeta repertoires from subjects exposed to, actively infected with, or recovered from COVID-19. A freely available public database, intended as a resource for researchers studying the immune response to SARS-CoV-2, is where the repertoires were released. The samples were drawn from two sources: the first 160 participants of the ongoing ImmuneRACE study, and 1,000 to 1,500 subjects contributed by 6 global collaborators. A de-identified subject ID, COVID-19 status, age in years and sex were almost always included in the sample metadata. HLA class I and class II types, where available, came from metadata supplied by the sample provider rather than from assay-based typing.

The CDR3 runs 16 amino acids, cysteine and phenylalanine included. Only CDR3 DNA remains: 48 bases, in frame from the first base. CDR1 is given as SGHNT and CDR2 as YYREEE, both from the germline V gene (reference sequence). Trimming takes 4 bases off V and 0 bases off J; junction bases not matched to a gene: 5. General findings and caveats noted by the study authors: The amount of clinical and demographic metadata varied by source and participant and was provided uncurated.

Worth noting for this clone: The antigen it recognizes is unknown. The input lacks base qualities; no much larger clone sits a single base away.

Whole blood was collected in K2EDTA tubes by collaborating institutions according to the institutions' own protocols. Collaborator samples were shipped for TCRbeta analysis as frozen whole blood, isolated PBMCs, or DNA extracted from either sample type. The immunoSEQ Assay, a bias-controlled multiplex PCR, was used to amplify TCRbeta CDR3 regions from genomic DNA. The paper's data handling went like this. Nucleated cell counts per sample were estimated from amplification of reference gene primers within the assay. To quantify the absolute abundance of each unique TCRbeta CDR3 rearrangement, sequence reads were collapsed and filtered. For each sample, productive Simpson clonality was calculated as the square root of Simpson's diversity index across productive rearrangements. TCRdb mirrors the immuneACCESS table, restricted to in-frame sequences. Some clones are absent from its copies; in checked studies, under half trace to an unresolved V gene, and the reason for the others is unknown. The DNA gave D and trimming, while V, J and clone size come from that table. The sample contains some 100,000 clones, roughly 77% of them found a single time. Less than 15% of the sample goes to the ten largest clones.

The sequence came from a human donor in a cohort sampled during active COVID-19. Recombination joined TRBV5-4 with TRBJ2-2; 8 middle bases align to TRBD2. Sequencing was carried out using peripheral blood. The CDR3 region reads CASSREGGPNTGELFF. The nucleotide sequence reads as follows: TGTGCCAGCAGCCGGGAGGGGGGACCGAACACCGGGGAGCTGTTTTTT.